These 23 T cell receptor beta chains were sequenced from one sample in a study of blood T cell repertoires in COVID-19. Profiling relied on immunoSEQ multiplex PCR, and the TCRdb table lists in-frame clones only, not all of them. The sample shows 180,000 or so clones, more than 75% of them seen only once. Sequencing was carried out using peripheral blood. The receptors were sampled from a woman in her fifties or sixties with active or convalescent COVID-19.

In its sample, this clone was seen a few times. The chain's CDR3 is CASSQGTEEKLFF. In nucleotides, the CDR3 is TGCGCCAGCAGCCAGGGGACTGAAGAAAAACTGTTTTTT. This chain links TRBV4-3 with TRBJ1-4, with D possibly being TRBD1 (5 bases). Trimming took off 3 bases at V and 8 bases at J, with 10 bases between the two ends. This CDR3 has 13 amino acids. CDR1 and CDR2 (germline): LGHNA, YSLEER.

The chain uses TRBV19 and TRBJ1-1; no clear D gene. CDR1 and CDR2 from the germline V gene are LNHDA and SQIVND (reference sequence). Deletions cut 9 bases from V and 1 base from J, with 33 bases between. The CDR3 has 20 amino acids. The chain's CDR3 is CASKGGSPLLPRPANTEAFF. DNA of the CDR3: TGTGCCAGCAAAGGAGGAAGTCCTTTACTCCCCCGTCCCGCGAACACTGAAGCTTTCTTT.

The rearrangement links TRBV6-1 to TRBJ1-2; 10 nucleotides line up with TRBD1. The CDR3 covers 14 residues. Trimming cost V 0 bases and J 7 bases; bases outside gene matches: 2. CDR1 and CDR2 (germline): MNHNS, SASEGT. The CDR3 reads CASSEAGTGVGYTF. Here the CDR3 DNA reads TGTGCCAGCAGTGAAGCGGGGACAGGGGTTGGCTACACCTTC.

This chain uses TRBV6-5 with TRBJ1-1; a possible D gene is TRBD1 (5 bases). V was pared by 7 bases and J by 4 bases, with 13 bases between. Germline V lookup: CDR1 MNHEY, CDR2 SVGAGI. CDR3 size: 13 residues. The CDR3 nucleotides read TGTGCCAGCACCCCCCGACAGTCCACTGAAGCTTTCTTT. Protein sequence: CASTPRQSTEAFF.

CDR3 sequence (DNA): TGCGCCAGCAGCCAAGATCGCGCTCCAGATACGCAGTATTTT. This translates into CASSQDRAPDTQYF. The chain carries TRBV4-3 and TRBJ2-3; D gene ambiguous. The germline CDR1 and CDR2 sequences are LGHNA and YSLEER. The CDR3 is made up of 14 amino acids. V was shortened by 0 bases and J by 4 bases, with 8 bases between the two germline ends.

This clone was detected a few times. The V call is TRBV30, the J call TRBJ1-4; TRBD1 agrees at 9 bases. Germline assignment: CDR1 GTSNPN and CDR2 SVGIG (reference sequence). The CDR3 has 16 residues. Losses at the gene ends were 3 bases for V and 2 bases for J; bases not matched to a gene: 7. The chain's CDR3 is CAWRRDRVGTNEKLFF. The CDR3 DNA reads TGTGCCTGGAGGCGGGACAGGGTGGGGACTAATGAAAAACTGTTTTTT.

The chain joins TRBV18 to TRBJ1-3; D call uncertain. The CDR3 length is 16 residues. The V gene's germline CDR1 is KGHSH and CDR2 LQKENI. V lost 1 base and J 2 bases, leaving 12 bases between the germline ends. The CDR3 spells CASSPRGPVAGNTIYF. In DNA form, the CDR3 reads TGTGCCAGCTCACCACGAGGGCCAGTGGCTGGAAACACCATATATTTT.

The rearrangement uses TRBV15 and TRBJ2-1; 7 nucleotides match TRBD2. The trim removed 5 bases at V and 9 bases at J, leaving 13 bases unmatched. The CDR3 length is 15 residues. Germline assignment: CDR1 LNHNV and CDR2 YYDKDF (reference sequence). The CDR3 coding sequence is TGTGCCACCAGCGAGAGGGGCGGGAGAGGGGCTGAGCAGTTCTTC. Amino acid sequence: CATSERGGRGAEQFF.

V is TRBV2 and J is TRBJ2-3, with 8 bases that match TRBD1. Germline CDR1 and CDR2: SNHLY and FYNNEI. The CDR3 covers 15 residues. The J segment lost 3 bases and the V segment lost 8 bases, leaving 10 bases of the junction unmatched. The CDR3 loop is CASLDDRGHTDTQYF. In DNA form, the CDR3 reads TGTGCCAGCCTCGACGACAGGGGTCATACAGATACGCAGTATTTT.

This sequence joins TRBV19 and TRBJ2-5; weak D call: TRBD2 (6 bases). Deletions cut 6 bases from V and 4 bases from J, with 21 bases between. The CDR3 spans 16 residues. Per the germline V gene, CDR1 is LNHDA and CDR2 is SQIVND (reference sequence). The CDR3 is CASRNPRQDGGETQYF. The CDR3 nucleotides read TGTGCCAGTAGGAACCCGAGGCAGGACGGGGGAGAGACCCAGTACTTC.

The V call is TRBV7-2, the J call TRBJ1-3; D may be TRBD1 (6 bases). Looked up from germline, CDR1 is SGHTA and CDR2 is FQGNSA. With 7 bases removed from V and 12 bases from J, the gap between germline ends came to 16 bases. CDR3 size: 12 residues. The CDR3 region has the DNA TGTGCCAGCACCCAGGGGCGAGGCGGCATATATTTT. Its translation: CASTQGRGGIYF.

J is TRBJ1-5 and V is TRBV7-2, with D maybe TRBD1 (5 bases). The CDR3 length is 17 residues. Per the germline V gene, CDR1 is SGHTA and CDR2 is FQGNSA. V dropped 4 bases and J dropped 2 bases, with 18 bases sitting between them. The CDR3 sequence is CASSSPLGVEGNQPQHF. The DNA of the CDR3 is TGTGCCAGCAGCTCGCCTTTAGGGGTTGAAGGCAATCAGCCCCAGCATTTT.

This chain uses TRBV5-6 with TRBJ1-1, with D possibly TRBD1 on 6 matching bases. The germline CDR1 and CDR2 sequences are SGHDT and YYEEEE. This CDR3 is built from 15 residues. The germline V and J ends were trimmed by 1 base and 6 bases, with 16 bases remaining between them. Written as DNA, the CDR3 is TGTGCCAGCAGCTTGCCCAGGGGTGATCTGGCTGAAGCTTTCTTT. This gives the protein CASSLPRGDLAEAFF.

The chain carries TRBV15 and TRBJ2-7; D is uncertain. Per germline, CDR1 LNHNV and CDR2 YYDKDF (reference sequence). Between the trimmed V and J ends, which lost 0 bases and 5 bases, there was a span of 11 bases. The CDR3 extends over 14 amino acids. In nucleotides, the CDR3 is TGTGCCACCAGCAGAGAATTTAGGAGCCACGAGCAGTACTTC. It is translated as CATSREFRSHEQYF.

CDR3 bases: TGTGCCAGCAGACCCAAGGGACAGGTTTATGGCTACACCTTC. Protein sequence: CASRPKGQVYGYTF. The chain combines TRBV27 with TRBJ1-2, with 8 positions matching TRBD1. Germline V gene data show CDR1 as MNHEY and CDR2 as SMNVEV (reference sequence). This CDR3 contains 14 residues. V was clipped by 6 bases and J by 5 bases; unmatched bases: 8.

CDR3 sequence: CASSVVGEGPEQFF. The CDR3 bases are TGTGCCAGCAGCGTAGTGGGGGAGGGCCCTGAGCAGTTCTTC. The chain uses TRBV9 and TRBJ2-1, with 7 bases fitting TRBD2. In germline, CDR1 is SGDLS, CDR2 YYNGEE. Trimming took 0 bases from V and 9 from J; bases not matched to a gene: 6. The CDR3 covers 14 residues.

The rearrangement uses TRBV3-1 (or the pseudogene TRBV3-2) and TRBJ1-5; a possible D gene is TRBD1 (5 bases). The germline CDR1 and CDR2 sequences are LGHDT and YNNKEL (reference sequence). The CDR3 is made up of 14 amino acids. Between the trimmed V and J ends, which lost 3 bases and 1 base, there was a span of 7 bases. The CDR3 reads CASSQGHSNQPQHF. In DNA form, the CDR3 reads TGTGCCAGCAGCCAGGGGCACAGCAATCAGCCCCAGCATTTT.

The CDR3 DNA reads TGTGCCAGCAAGCAGGGCGGCAATCAGCCCCAGCATTTT. It translates to CASKQGGNQPQHF. The chain recombines TRBV27 with TRBJ1-5; a weak D match, TRBD1 (5 bases). V lost 7 bases and J lost 2, with 9 bases in between. Germline loops: CDR1 MNHEY, CDR2 SMNVEV (reference sequence). The CDR3 covers 13 residues.

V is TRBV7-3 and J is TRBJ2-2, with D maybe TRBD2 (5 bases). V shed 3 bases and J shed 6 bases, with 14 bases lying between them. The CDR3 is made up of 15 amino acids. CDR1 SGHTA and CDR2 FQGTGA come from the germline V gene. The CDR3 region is CASSFRHGGSGELFF. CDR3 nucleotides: TGTGCCAGCAGCTTCCGACACGGCGGGTCCGGGGAGCTGTTTTTT.

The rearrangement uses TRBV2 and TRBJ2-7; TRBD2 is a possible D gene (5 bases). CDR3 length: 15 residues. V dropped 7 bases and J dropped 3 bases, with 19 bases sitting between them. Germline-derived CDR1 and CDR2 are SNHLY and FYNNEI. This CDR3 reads CASTSSPGFIYEQYF. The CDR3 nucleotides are TGTGCCAGCACCTCTTCTCCGGGATTCATCTACGAGCAGTACTTC.

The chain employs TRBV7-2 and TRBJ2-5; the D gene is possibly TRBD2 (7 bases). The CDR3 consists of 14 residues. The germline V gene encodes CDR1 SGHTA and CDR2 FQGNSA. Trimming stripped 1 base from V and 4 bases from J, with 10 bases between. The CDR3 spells CASSLEGEGETQYF. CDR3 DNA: TGTGCCAGCAGCTTAGAGGGGGAGGGAGAGACCCAGTACTTC.

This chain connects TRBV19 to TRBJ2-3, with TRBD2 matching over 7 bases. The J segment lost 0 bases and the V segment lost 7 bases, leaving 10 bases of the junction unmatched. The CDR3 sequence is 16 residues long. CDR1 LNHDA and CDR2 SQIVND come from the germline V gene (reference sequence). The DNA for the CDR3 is TGTGCCAGTACTAGCGGCGGGAGCCAGAGCACAGATACGCAGTATTTT. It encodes CASTSGGSQSTDTQYF.

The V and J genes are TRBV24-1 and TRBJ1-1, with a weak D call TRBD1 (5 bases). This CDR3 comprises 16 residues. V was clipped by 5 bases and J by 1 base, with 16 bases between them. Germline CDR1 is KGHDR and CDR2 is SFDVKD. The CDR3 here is CATSGGSPPGNTEAFF. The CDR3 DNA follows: TGTGCCACCAGTGGGGGCAGTCCCCCGGGGAACACTGAAGCTTTCTTT.